This passage covers 25 T cell receptor beta chains from one sample sequenced in a study of Graves' ophthalmopathy and Graves' hyperthyroidism. For repertoire sequencing, the TCR beta CDR3 regions were amplified from RNA transcripts. The workflow started with a first-round RT-PCR run with HTBI primers and then moved on to a second-round multiplex PCR. TCRdb passed the multiplex PCR reads through MiXCR, listing each CDR3 protein once. This sample has about 48,000 distinct CDR3 sequences, with about 50% found just once. Specimen: peripheral blood. The receptors originated from an adult man with Graves' ophthalmopathy.

The J gene is TRBJ2-5, the V gene TRBV4-2, with D hard to call. This CDR3 region has 16 residues. V was clipped by 0 bases and J by 0 bases, with 11 bases between them. The germline CDR1 and CDR2 sequences are LGHNA and YNFKEQ. CDR3 region: CASSQEVEGYQETQYF. The CDR3 DNA sequence: TGTGCCAGCAGCCAAGAGGTCGAAGGGTACCAAGAGACCCAGTACTTC.

This clonotype has only a few counts. The chain couples TRBV24-1 to TRBJ2-6; perhaps D is TRBD1 or TRBD2 (5 bases each). Germline V gene lookup returns CDR1 KGHDR and CDR2 SFDVKD. This CDR3 has 17 amino acids. The V and J ends lost 5 bases and 4 bases respectively, with 17 bases between them. The CDR3, as DNA: TGTGCCACCAGTGGGGTCCCAGGGACGCCCGGGGCCAACGTCCTGACTTTC. This encodes CATSGVPGTPGANVLTF.

In its sample, this clonotype was seen many times. J is TRBJ2-3 and V is TRBV7-3, with a possible D match to TRBD1 (5 bases). With 6 bases removed from V and 4 bases from J, the gap between germline ends came to 14 bases. The CDR3 is 14 residues long. Germline V lookup: CDR1 SGHTA, CDR2 FQGTGA. CDR3 sequence: CASSRGWGSDTQYF. In nucleotides, the CDR3 is TGTGCCAGCAGTCGAGGTTGGGGCTCAGATACGCAGTATTTT.

Ten or more counts support this clonotype. The chain couples TRBV6-5 to TRBJ2-3; D is unclear. Trimming shortened V by 2 bases and J by 2 bases, and 11 bases separated the two germline ends. The CDR3 extends over 15 amino acids. Germline values: CDR1 MNHEY, CDR2 SVGAGI. The chain's CDR3 is CASSYRATDTDTQYF. CDR3 in DNA: TGTGCCAGCAGTTACAGGGCAACCGACACAGATACGCAGTATTTT.

The gene calls are TRBV10-1 and TRBJ1-5, with D tentatively TRBD1 (6 bases). CDR1 and CDR2 (germline): WNHNN, SYGVQD (reference sequence). Trimming pared 8 bases from V and 4 bases from J, leaving 9 bases between. This CDR3 has 12 residues. The CDR3, as DNA: TGCGCCAGCGGTACAGGGAATCAGCCCCAGCATTTT. Translation gives CASGTGNQPQHF.

There are many counts of this clonotype. V and J are TRBV12-3 or TRBV12-4 and TRBJ2-1, with 14 bases identical to TRBD2. Trimming at V came to 5 bases and at J to 3 bases, leaving 15 bases not matched to a gene. The CDR3 loop spans 20 amino acids. The chain's CDR3 is CASSRTPGLAGEGGYNEQFF. The DNA for the CDR3 is TGTGCCAGCAGTCGTACTCCGGGACTAGCGGGAGAGGGGGGCTACAATGAGCAGTTCTTC.

In this sample, this clonotype turned up once. The rearrangement joins TRBV25-1 to TRBJ2-7; TRBD2 matches 8 bases. The CDR3 runs 12 residues. In germline, CDR1 is MGHDK, CDR2 SYGVNS. The CDR3 nucleotides read TGTGCTGACGAGCGGGAGTGGGGCGAGCAGTACTTC. Its protein product is CADEREWGEQYF.

This clonotype was seen repeatedly, ten times or more. The J gene is TRBJ1-2, the V gene TRBV28, with D possibly matching TRBD1 (5 bases). Trimming pared 6 bases from V and 5 bases from J, leaving 13 bases between. Germline V gene data show CDR1 as MDHEN and CDR2 as SYDVKM. This CDR3 spans 13 amino acids. DNA for the CDR3: TGTGCCAGCAGGACGGGGGTCCAATATGGCTACACCTTC. Translated, it gives CASRTGVQYGYTF.

This clonotype was counted many times. The V and J genes are TRBV19 and TRBJ2-1; 10 nucleotides match TRBD1. Trimming took 5 bases from V and 6 from J; bases not matched to a gene: 7. CDR1 is LNHDA and CDR2 is SQIVND in the germline V gene (reference sequence). There are 15 residues in the CDR3. DNA of the CDR3: TGTGCCAGTAGTTACCGGGACAGGGGCTTCAATGAGCAGTTCTTC. Translating gives CASSYRDRGFNEQFF. Based on the CDR3 plus reference TRBV19 and TRBJ2-1, the full variable domain is DGGITQSPKYLFRKEGQNVTLSCEQNLNHDAMYWYRQDPGQGLRLIYYSQIVNDFQKGDIAEGYSVSREKKESFPLTVTSAQKNPTAFYLCASSYRDRGFNEQFFGPGTRLTVL.

V usage is TRBV6-4 and J usage is TRBJ1-1; no firm D call. Germline CDR1 reads MRHNA; CDR2 reads SNTAGT. The CDR3 loop spans 13 amino acids. Trimming shortened V by 8 bases and J by 5 bases, and 15 bases separated the two germline ends. Here the CDR3 reads CASPEGGWTEAFF. The CDR3 DNA reads as TGTGCCAGCCCAGAGGGAGGGTGGACTGAAGCTTTCTTT.

There are many counts of this clonotype. J is TRBJ1-1 and V is TRBV10-3, with D uncertain. This CDR3 is built from 16 residues. Trimming left V 5 bases short and J 0 bases short, with 16 bases between. Germline CDR1 is ENHRY and CDR2 is SYGVKD. The CDR3, as DNA: TGTGCCATCAGTAGCACTGGGCCTTTCATGAACACTGAAGCTTTCTTT. It is translated as CAISSTGPFMNTEAFF.

Worth noting for this clonotype: The limits of the CDR3 on the DNA are not certain, so only TCRdb's listed CDR3 is given. The chain has TRBV12-3 or TRBV12-4 and TRBJ1-1. Termini included, the CDR3 measures 24 amino acids. This CDR3 is CASSLGPGGNGNEQYFGPNTEAFF.

The chain couples TRBV20-1 to TRBJ2-7, with 7 bases that match TRBD2. J gave up 5 bases and V 3 bases, and 4 bases lay outside the gene matches. Germline loops: CDR1 DFQATT, CDR2 SNEGSKA (reference sequence). This CDR3 has 12 residues. The CDR3, as DNA: TGCAGTGCTAGGAGGACTAGTAACGAGCAGTACTTC. Protein product: CSARRTSNEQYF.

This clonotype has a count of ten or more. The V gene is TRBV27, the J gene TRBJ2-3; a weak D match, TRBD2 (5 bases). Trimming took off 11 bases at V and 3 bases at J, with 18 bases between the two ends. The CDR3 runs to 14 residues. Per germline, CDR1 MNHEY and CDR2 SMNVEV (reference sequence). In DNA form, the CDR3 reads TGTGCCTGTGCGGTCATGGCGGGTACAGATACGCAGTATTTT. Its translation: CACAVMAGTDTQYF.

This clonotype was recorded many times. V gene TRBV27 combines with J gene TRBJ1-5; TRBD1 might be the D (5 bases). CDR1 MNHEY and CDR2 SMNVEV come from the germline V gene (reference sequence). This CDR3 spans 13 amino acids. Trimming took off 4 bases at V and 7 bases at J, with 11 bases between the two ends. CDR3 DNA: TGTGCCAGCAGTTCAGGGAGTGACCAGCCCCAGCATTTT. Translated, it gives CASSSGSDQPQHF.

The chain combines TRBV5-1 with TRBJ2-7, with 10 bases fitting TRBD2. After removal of 4 bases from V and 3 bases from J, the junction contained 7 bases not matched to a gene. This CDR3 region has 15 residues. CDR1 SGHRS and CDR2 YFSETQ come from the germline V gene. CDR3 protein: CASSQRTSGHYEQYF. CDR3 in DNA: TGCGCCAGCAGCCAGCGGACTAGCGGACACTACGAGCAGTACTTC.

The chain joins TRBV29-1 to TRBJ2-3; 14 nucleotides align to TRBD2. Germline V gene sequence: CDR1 SQVTM, CDR2 ANQGSEA. Germline trimming cut 6 bases from V and 11 bases from J; bases unmatched to any gene: 10. CDR3 length: 14 amino acids. The CDR3 DNA sequence: TGCAGCGTGGGGACTAGCGGGGGTTACAATGAGCAGTATTTT. This codes for CSVGTSGGYNEQYF.

This clonotype was seen repeatedly, ten times or more. The chain joins TRBV18 to TRBJ2-5; D is undetermined. The V end lost 2 bases, the J end lost 5 bases, and 15 bases lay between the germline ends. CDR3 length: 15 amino acids. In germline, CDR1 is KGHSH, CDR2 LQKENI. The DNA for the CDR3 is TGTGCCAGCTCACCAGATGTTCAGTCTAAGGAGACCCAGTACTTC. Translation gives CASSPDVQSKETQYF.

This clonotype was observed many times. The chain links TRBV5-6 to TRBJ1-2, with 7 bases lining up with TRBD1. CDR3 length equals 14 residues. The germline gives CDR1 SGHDT, CDR2 YYEEEE. V shed 0 bases, J shed 5 bases, and the junction held 4 bases outside the gene matches. The CDR3 sequence: CASSLGGQPYGYTF. The CDR3, as DNA: TGTGCCAGCAGCTTGGGGGGACAGCCATATGGCTACACCTTC.

CDR3 in DNA: TGCAGCGTTAAGACCCAGATTGAGCAGTTCTTC. It encodes CSVKTQIEQFF. The rearrangement links TRBV29-1 to TRBJ2-1; D not certain. CDR3 size: 11 residues. Trimming removed 5 bases at V and 9 bases at J, with 11 bases between. Germline V gene sequence: CDR1 SQVTM, CDR2 ANQGSEA.

V usage is TRBV7-2 and J usage is TRBJ1-5, with D possibly TRBD1 on 5 matching bases. Per germline, CDR1 SGHTA and CDR2 FQGNSA. Trimming removed 7 bases from V and 5 bases from J, with 15 bases in between. The CDR3 has 14 residues. The CDR3 coding sequence is TGTGCCAGCACCATTATGACAGCGTATCAGCCCCAGCATTTT. Translating gives CASTIMTAYQPQHF.

This clonotype was counted a few times. This chain uses TRBV2 with TRBJ2-3; 12 positions agree with TRBD2. V was pared by 5 bases and J by 0 bases, with 12 bases of the junction left unmatched. This CDR3 is 19 amino acids long. Germline values: CDR1 SNHLY, CDR2 FYNNEI. The DNA for the CDR3 is TGTGCCAGCAGTTTTGCTGTGGCTAGCGGGAGGGCTAGCACAGATACGCAGTATTTT. The encoded protein is CASSFAVASGRASTDTQYF.

This clonotype was detected many times. V usage is TRBV29-1 and J usage is TRBJ2-7; D uncertain. Trimming shortened V by 6 bases and J by 0 bases, and 12 bases separated the two germline ends. Germline V gene data show CDR1 as SQVTM and CDR2 as ANQGSEA. The CDR3 totals 13 residues. CDR3 coding DNA: TGCAGCGTCGAGACCCACTCCTCCTACGAGCAGTACTTC. Protein sequence: CSVETHSSYEQYF.

This clonotype was counted only a few times. The genes are TRBV29-1 and TRBJ2-2; D gene uncertain. The CDR3 loop spans 13 amino acids. Trimming stripped 4 bases from V and 6 bases from J, with 12 bases between. Germline V gives CDR1 SQVTM, CDR2 ANQGSEA. The CDR3: CSVATLMAGELFF. In DNA form, the CDR3 reads TGCAGCGTTGCGACCCTCATGGCCGGGGAGCTGTTTTTT.

The chain recombines TRBV20-1 with TRBJ2-7, with 7 bases aligning to TRBD2. V was clipped by 3 bases and J by 4 bases; unmatched bases: 6. CDR3 length: 13 amino acids. Germline-derived CDR1 and CDR2 are DFQATT and SNEGSKA (reference sequence). CDR3: CSASSGREYEQYF. The CDR3 DNA sequence: TGCAGTGCTAGCTCTGGGCGGGAGTACGAGCAGTACTTC.